These 7 T cell receptor beta chains were all obtained from the same sample, sequenced in a study of early T cells in non-severe SARS-CoV-2 infection. MiXCR was run by TCRdb on the 5' RACE reads, yielding one entry per CDR3 protein. The data hold more than 75,000 distinct CDR3 sequences, with roughly 13% observed a single time. Sequencing used whole blood. The source of these receptors is an adult who was a healthcare worker with PCR-confirmed SARS-CoV-2 infection or an uninfected control (not recorded which).

The sample holds many counts of this clonotype. The chain links TRBV7-2 to TRBJ2-7; possible D gene TRBD1, 5 bases. Trimming removed 6 bases from V and 2 bases from J, with 11 bases in between. Germline V gene data show CDR1 as SGHTA and CDR2 as FQGNSA. The CDR3 consists of 13 residues. The CDR3 protein is CASSDQGPYEQYF. The DNA of the CDR3 is TGTGCCAGCAGTGACCAGGGTCCCTACGAGCAGTACTTC.

This clonotype was observed at least ten times. The rearrangement links TRBV19 to TRBJ2-2, with 10 bases lining up with TRBD1. The CDR3 extends over 16 amino acids. Germline-derived CDR1 and CDR2 are LNHDA and SQIVND (reference sequence). After removal of 6 bases from V and 4 bases from J, the junction contained 8 bases not matched to a gene. CDR3 protein: CASRRPGQGSTGELFF. The CDR3 nucleotides are TGTGCCAGTAGGAGACCGGGACAGGGGTCCACCGGGGAGCTGTTTTTT.

This clonotype was found a few times. V and J are TRBV20-1 and TRBJ2-7; D uncertain. In germline, CDR1 is DFQATT, CDR2 SNEGSKA (reference sequence). The germline V and J ends were trimmed by 4 bases and 0 bases, with 13 bases remaining between them. The CDR3 totals 14 residues. The CDR3 sequence: CSAKVQVNSYEQYF. As DNA, the CDR3 is TGCAGTGCTAAGGTTCAGGTGAACTCCTACGAGCAGTACTTC.

This clonotype was observed at least ten times. The rearrangement joins TRBV6-5 to TRBJ2-3; D gene uncertain. The CDR3 has 15 residues. The V end lost 0 bases, the J end lost 3 bases, and 10 bases lay between the germline ends. Looked up from germline, CDR1 is MNHEY and CDR2 is SVGAGI. The CDR3 is CASSYSFPSTDTQYF. The CDR3 nucleotides are TGTGCCAGCAGTTACTCTTTCCCGAGTACAGATACGCAGTATTTT.

There are a few counts of this clonotype. The chain is built from TRBV6-6 and TRBJ1-1; unclear D gene. From germline, CDR1 is MNHNY and CDR2 SVGAGI (reference sequence). The CDR3 has 15 amino acids. V lost 4 bases and J 2 bases, leaving 14 bases between the germline ends. CDR3 in DNA: TGTGCCAGCAGTTCCCTTTCCGAAGGCAACACTGAAGCTTTCTTT. Its translation: CASSSLSEGNTEAFF.

This clonotype was seen a few times. The V and J genes are TRBV4-1 and TRBJ2-7; the match to TRBD1 covers 10 bases. From germline, CDR1 is MGHRA and CDR2 YSYEKL. J gave up 4 bases and V 2 bases, and 2 bases lay outside the gene matches. The CDR3 runs 14 residues. The CDR3 nucleotides are TGCGCCAGCAGCCAAAGACAGGGGGCTTACGAGCAGTACTTC. Protein: CASSQRQGAYEQYF.

This clonotype was seen ten or more times. The gene calls are TRBV6-4 and TRBJ2-3; 10 nucleotides line up with TRBD2. Germline V gene data show CDR1 as MRHNA and CDR2 as SNTAGT. V shed 5 bases and J 3 bases; nucleotides not matched to a gene: 5. The CDR3 sequence is 15 residues long. Here the CDR3 reads CASSLAGDGTDTQYF. In nucleotides, the CDR3 is TGTGCCAGCAGTCTAGCGGGAGACGGGACAGATACGCAGTATTTT.